The 5 T cell receptor beta chains given below trace back to one sample, sequenced in a study of read filtering for tumor transcriptome and immune sequencing. The library was built from roughly 400 ng RNA with molecular barcoded adaptors for alpha/delta and beta/gamma chains. TCRdb independently ran MiXCR on the reads; one entry per CDR3 protein. The table lists 100,000 to 150,000 distinct CDR3 sequences, around 14% of them singletons. Sequencing was done on a sample of a population of CD138-negative cells sorted from bone marrow. These receptors originate from a donor over 35 with multiple myeloma.

This clonotype was seen repeatedly, ten times or more. The chain recombines TRBV5-1 with TRBJ2-7; D is undetermined. The germline V and J ends were trimmed by 0 bases and 6 bases, with 10 bases remaining between them. From germline, CDR1 is SGHRS and CDR2 YFSETQ. This CDR3 contains 13 residues. CDR3 region: CASSLAKGSEQYF. In DNA form, the CDR3 reads TGCGCCAGCAGCTTGGCCAAGGGTTCCGAGCAGTACTTC.

This clonotype has only a few counts. In DNA form, the CDR3 reads TGTGCCAGCAGTTACTCGAGAATGTACGAGCAGTACTTC. Its protein product is CASSYSRMYEQYF. This rearrangement joins TRBV6-5 to TRBJ2-7, with D uncertain. Germline assignment: CDR1 MNHEY and CDR2 SVGAGI. There are 13 residues in the CDR3. The V end was cut by 0 bases, the J end by 4 bases, with 7 bases between.

The table lists this clonotype with many counts. The gene calls are TRBV20-1 and TRBJ2-3; TRBD2 aligns across 7 bases. V shed 5 bases and J 4 bases; nucleotides not matched to a gene: 12. This CDR3 is built from 15 residues. The germline gives CDR1 DFQATT, CDR2 SNEGSKA (reference sequence). The CDR3 coding sequence is TGCAGTGCTGGAGGGCGGGAGAGGGTCGCAGATACGCAGTATTTT. It yields the protein CSAGGRERVADTQYF.

This clonotype has more than one count but fewer than ten. Being one base from a much bigger clone, this may be a read error. The genes are TRBV20-1 and TRBJ2-7; weak D call: TRBD1 (6 bases). Germline CDR1 is DFQATT and CDR2 is SNEGSKA (reference sequence). This CDR3 contains 12 residues. Trimming took 1 base from V and 6 from J, leaving 10 bases between them. CDR3 residues: CSARGTAVEQYF. Written as DNA, the CDR3 is TGCAGTGCTAGAGGGACAGCGGTCGAGCAGTACTTC.

Comment on this clonotype: A much larger clone sits a single nucleotide away, making a read error possible. The gene calls are TRBV7-2 and TRBJ2-3; D is unresolved. The DNA matches TRBJ1-5 better at its end, which makes the J call doubtful. CDR3 length: 14 residues. CDR1 and CDR2 from the germline V gene are SGHTA and FQGNSA. CDR3 sequence: CASSRLAATDTQHF. The CDR3 DNA is TGTGCCAGCAGCCGACTAGCGGCCACAGATACGCAGCATTTT.